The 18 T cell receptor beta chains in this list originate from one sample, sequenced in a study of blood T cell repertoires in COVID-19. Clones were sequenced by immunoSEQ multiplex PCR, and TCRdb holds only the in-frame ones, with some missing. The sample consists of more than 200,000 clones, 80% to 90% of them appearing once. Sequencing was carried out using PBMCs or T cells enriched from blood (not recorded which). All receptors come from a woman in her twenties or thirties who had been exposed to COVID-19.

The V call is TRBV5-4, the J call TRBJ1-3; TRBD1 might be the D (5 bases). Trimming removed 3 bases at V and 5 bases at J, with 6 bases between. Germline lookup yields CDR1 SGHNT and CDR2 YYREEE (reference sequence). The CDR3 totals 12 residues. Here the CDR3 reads CASSSGRNTIYF. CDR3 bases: TGTGCCAGCAGCTCAGGGCGAAACACCATATATTTT.

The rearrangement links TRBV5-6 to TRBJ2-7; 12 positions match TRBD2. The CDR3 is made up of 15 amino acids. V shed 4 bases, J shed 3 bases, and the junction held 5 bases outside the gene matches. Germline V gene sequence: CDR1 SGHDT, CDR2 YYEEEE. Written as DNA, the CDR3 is TGTGCCAGCAGCCATCCGGGACTAGCGGGCTACGAGCAGTACTTC. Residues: CASSHPGLAGYEQYF.

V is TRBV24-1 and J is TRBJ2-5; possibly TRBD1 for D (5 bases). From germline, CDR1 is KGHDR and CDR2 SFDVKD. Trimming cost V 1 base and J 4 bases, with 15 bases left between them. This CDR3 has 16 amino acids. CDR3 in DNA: TGTGCCACCAGTGATTTAGGGCAGGGAAGTGGAGAGACCCAGTACTTC. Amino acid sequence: CATSDLGQGSGETQYF.

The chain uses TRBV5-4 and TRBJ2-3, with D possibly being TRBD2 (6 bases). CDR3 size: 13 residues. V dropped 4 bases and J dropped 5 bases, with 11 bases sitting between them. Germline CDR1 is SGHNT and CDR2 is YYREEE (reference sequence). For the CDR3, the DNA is TGTGCCAGCAGCACGAGACTAGAAGATACGCAGTATTTT. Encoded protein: CASSTRLEDTQYF. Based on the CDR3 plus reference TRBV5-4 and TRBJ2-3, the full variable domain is ETGVTQSPTHLIKTRGQQVTLRCSSQSGHNTVSWYQQALGQGPQFIFQYYREEENGRGNFPPRFSGLQFPNYSSELNVNALELDDSALYLCASSTRLEDTQYFGPGTRLTVL.

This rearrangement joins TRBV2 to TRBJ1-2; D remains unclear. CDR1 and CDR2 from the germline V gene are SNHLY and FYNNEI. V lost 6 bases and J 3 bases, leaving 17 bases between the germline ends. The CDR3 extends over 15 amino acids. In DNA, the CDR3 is TGTGCCAGCAGCGAGATGACTACGGGGTACTATGGCTACACCTTC. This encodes CASSEMTTGYYGYTF.

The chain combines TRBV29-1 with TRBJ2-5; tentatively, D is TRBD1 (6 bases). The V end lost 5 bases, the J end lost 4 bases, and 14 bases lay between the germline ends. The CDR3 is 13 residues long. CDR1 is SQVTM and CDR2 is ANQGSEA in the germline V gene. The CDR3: CSVRKTGSETQYF. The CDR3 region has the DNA TGCAGCGTTCGGAAAACAGGGTCAGAGACCCAGTACTTC.

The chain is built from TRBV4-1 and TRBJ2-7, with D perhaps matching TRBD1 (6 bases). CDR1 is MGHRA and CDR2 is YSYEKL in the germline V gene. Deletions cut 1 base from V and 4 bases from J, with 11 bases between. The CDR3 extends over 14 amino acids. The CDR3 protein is CASSQVGQPYEQYF. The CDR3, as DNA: TGCGCCAGCAGCCAAGTCGGACAGCCATACGAGCAGTACTTC.

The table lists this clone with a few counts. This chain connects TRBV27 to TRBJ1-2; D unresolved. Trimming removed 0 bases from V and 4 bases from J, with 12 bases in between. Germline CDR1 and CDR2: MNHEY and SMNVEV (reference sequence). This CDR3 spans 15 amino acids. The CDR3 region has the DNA TGTGCCAGCAGTTTATCCCACGGAGTATCCTATGGCTACACCTTC. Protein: CASSLSHGVSYGYTF.

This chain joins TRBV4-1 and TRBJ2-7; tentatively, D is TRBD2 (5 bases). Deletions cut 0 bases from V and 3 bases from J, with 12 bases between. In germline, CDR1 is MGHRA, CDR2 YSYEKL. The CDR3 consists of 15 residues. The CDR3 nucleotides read TGCGCCAGCAGCCAAGAAGGTTCGGGAAGCTACGAGCAGTACTTC. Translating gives CASSQEGSGSYEQYF.

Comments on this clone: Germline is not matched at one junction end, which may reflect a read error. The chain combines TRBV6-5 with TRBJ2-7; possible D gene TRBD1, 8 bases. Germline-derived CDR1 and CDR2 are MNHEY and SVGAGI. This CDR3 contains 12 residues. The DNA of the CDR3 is TGTGCCAGCAGTTACGGGACAGGTGGACTAGACTTC. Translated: CASSYGTGGLDF.

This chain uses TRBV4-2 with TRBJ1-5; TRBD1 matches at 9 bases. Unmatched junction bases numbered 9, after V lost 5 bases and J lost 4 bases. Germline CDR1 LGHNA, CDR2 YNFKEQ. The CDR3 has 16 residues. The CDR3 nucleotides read TGTGCCAGCAGCTCAAGCGGGACAGGGTTTAATCAGCCCCAGCATTTT. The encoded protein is CASSSSGTGFNQPQHF.

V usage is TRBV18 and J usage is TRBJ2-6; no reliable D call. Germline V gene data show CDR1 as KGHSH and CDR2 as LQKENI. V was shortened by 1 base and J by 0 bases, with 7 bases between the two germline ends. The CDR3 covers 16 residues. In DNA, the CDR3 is TGTGCCAGCTCACCACAGCCTAACTCTGGGGCCAACGTCCTGACTTTC. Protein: CASSPQPNSGANVLTF.

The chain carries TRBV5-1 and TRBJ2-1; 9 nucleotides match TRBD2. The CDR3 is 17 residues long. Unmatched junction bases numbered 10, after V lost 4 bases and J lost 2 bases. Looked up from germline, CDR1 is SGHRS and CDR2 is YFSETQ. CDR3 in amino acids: CASSPIAGEGAYNEQFF. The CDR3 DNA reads TGCGCCAGCAGCCCCATAGCGGGAGAAGGGGCCTACAATGAGCAGTTCTTC.

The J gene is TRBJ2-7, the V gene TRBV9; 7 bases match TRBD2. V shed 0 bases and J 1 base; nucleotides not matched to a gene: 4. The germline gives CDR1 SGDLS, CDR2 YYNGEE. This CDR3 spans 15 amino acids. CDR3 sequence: CASSVGLAASYEQYF. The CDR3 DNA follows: TGTGCCAGCAGCGTAGGCCTAGCGGCTTCCTACGAGCAGTACTTC.

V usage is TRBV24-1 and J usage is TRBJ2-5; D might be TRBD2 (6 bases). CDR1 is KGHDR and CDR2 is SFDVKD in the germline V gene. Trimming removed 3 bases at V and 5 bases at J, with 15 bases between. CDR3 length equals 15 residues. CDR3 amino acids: CATSDGRSVLETQYF. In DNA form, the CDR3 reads TGTGCCACCAGTGATGGGAGGTCGGTGTTGGAGACCCAGTACTTC.

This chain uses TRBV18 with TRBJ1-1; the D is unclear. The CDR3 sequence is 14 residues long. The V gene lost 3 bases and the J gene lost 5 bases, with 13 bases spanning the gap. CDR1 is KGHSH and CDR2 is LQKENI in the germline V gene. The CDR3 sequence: CASSPRGRNTEAFF. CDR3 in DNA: TGTGCCAGCTCACCTCGGGGAAGGAATACTGAAGCTTTCTTT.

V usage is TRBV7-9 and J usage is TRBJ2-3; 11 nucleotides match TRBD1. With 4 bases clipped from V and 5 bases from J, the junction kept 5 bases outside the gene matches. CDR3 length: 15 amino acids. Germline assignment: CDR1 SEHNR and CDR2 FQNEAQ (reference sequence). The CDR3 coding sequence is TGTGCCAGCAGCTCTGGACAGGGGGCTAGAGATACGCAGTATTTT. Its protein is CASSSGQGARDTQYF.

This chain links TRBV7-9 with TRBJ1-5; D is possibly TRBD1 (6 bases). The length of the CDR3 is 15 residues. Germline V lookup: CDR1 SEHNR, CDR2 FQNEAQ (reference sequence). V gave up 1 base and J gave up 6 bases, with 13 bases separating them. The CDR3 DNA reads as TGTGCCAGCAGCTTAGATAGAGGGACACTTCAGCCCCAGCATTTT. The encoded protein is CASSLDRGTLQPQHF.